The 29 T cell receptor beta chains below all came from one sample that was sequenced in a study of blood T cell repertoires in COVID-19. Some clones are missing from TCRdb's copy, which holds only in-frame ones; the method was immunoSEQ multiplex PCR. Of around 270,000 clones in the sample, over 80% were seen once. Material for sequencing was PBMCs or T cells enriched from blood (not recorded which). Source of these receptors: a woman in her thirties or forties who had been exposed to COVID-19.

V and J are TRBV28 and TRBJ2-7; 9 nucleotides match TRBD1. V shed 1 base, J shed 4 bases, and the junction held 5 bases outside the gene matches. CDR1 is MDHEN and CDR2 is SYDVKM in the germline V gene. The CDR3 has 15 amino acids. The CDR3: CASSLFGQGIYEQYF. The CDR3 DNA reads TGTGCCAGCAGTTTATTTGGACAGGGGATTTACGAGCAGTACTTC.

The J gene is TRBJ2-5, the V gene TRBV4-3; TRBD1 might be the D (6 bases). The CDR3 covers 15 residues. Germline loops: CDR1 LGHNA, CDR2 YSLEER. Trimming removed 0 bases from V and 2 bases from J, with 10 bases in between. The CDR3 loop is CASSQDWGQQETQYF. Here the CDR3 DNA reads TGCGCCAGCAGCCAAGATTGGGGACAACAAGAGACCCAGTACTTC.

This chain links TRBV28 with TRBJ1-2; D gene uncertain. The ends were cut back, 8 bases at V and 6 bases at J, with 13 bases in the middle. The length of the CDR3 is 12 residues. Germline assignment: CDR1 MDHEN and CDR2 SYDVKM. The CDR3: CASVTQSHGYTF. CDR3 DNA: TGTGCCAGCGTTACTCAAAGTCATGGCTACACCTTC.

This sequence joins TRBV24-1 and TRBJ1-1, with unresolved D. Trimming took off 2 bases at V and 1 base at J, with 10 bases between the two ends. Germline V lookup: CDR1 KGHDR, CDR2 SFDVKD. The CDR3 has 15 amino acids. CDR3 DNA sequence: TGTGCCACCAGTGATTCGGAGGCGGGGAACACTGAAGCTTTCTTT. This gives the protein CATSDSEAGNTEAFF.

The chain is built from TRBV9 and TRBJ1-6, with D maybe TRBD1 (5 bases). CDR1 is SGDLS, CDR2 YYNGEE, per germline. V shed 3 bases and J shed 1 base, with 20 bases lying between them. The CDR3 extends over 19 amino acids. The CDR3 coding sequence is TGTGCCAGCAGCGCGGGACTTTCCCAGGGCGTATCCTATAATTCACCCCTCCACTTT. Protein product: CASSAGLSQGVSYNSPLHF. The full variable domain, rest sourced from reference TRBV9 and TRBJ1-6, is DSGVTQTPKHLITATGQRVTLRCSPRSGDLSVYWYQQSLDQGLQFLIQYYNGEERAKGNILERFSAQQFPDLHSELNLSSLELGDSALYFCASSAGLSQGVSYNSPLHFGNGTRLTVT.

J is TRBJ1-6 and V is TRBV19; D gene ambiguous. CDR3 length: 15 amino acids. The germline V gene has CDR1 LNHDA and CDR2 SQIVND (reference sequence). V dropped 3 bases and J dropped 0 bases, with 6 bases sitting between them. Written as DNA, the CDR3 is TGTGCCAGTAGTATTGAGAGCTCCTATAATTCACCCCTCCACTTT. This codes for CASSIESSYNSPLHF.

This clone is a singleton in its sample. The chain carries TRBV7-2 and TRBJ1-2, with 9 bases aligning to TRBD1. Germline V lookup: CDR1 SGHTA, CDR2 FQGNSA. This CDR3 region has 18 residues. Germline trimming cut 0 bases from V and 0 bases from J; bases unmatched to any gene: 8. CDR3 in DNA: TGTGCCAGCAGCTTAGCGGGACAGGGTGGGTGGTCTAACTATGGCTACACCTTC. Translation: CASSLAGQGGWSNYGYTF.

This sequence joins TRBV19 and TRBJ2-5, with TRBD2 identical over 9 bases. The CDR3 is made up of 15 amino acids. The V and J ends lost 3 bases and 2 bases, in that order; junction bases with no gene match: 4. Germline CDR1 LNHDA, CDR2 SQIVND (reference sequence). The CDR3 region is CASSIQRGAQETQYF. The CDR3 bases are TGTGCCAGTAGTATTCAGCGGGGGGCTCAAGAGACCCAGTACTTC. Filled out from reference TRBV19 and TRBJ2-5, the complete variable domain reads DGGITQSPKYLFRKEGQNVTLSCEQNLNHDAMYWYRQDPGQGLRLIYYSQIVNDFQKGDIAEGYSVSREKKESFPLTVTSAQKNPTAFYLCASSIQRGAQETQYFGPGTRLLVL.

V usage is TRBV7-9 and J usage is TRBJ1-2, with no clear D. CDR1 and CDR2 (germline): SEHNR, FQNEAQ (reference sequence). The CDR3 totals 11 residues. The V end was cut by 5 bases, the J end by 12 bases, with 13 bases between. CDR3 amino acids: CASSRGDWHTF. CDR3 bases: TGTGCCAGCAGCCGTGGTGACTGGCACACCTTC. The entire variable domain, with the rest obtained from reference TRBV7-9 and TRBJ1-2, is as follows: DTGVSQNPRHKITKRGQNVTFRCDPISEHNRLYWYRQTLGQGPEFLTYFQNEAQLEKSRLLSDRFSAERPKGSFSTLEIQRTEQGDSAMYLCASSRGDWHTFGSGTRLTVV.

V gene TRBV27 combines with J gene TRBJ2-5; D gene uncertain. CDR1 MNHEY and CDR2 SMNVEV come from the germline V gene (reference sequence). V lost 6 bases and J lost 2, with 10 bases in between. The CDR3 runs to 13 residues. In nucleotides, the CDR3 is TGTGCCAGCAGGGGCTACCTACAAGAGACCCAGTACTTC. This codes for CASRGYLQETQYF.

The chain is built from TRBV27 and TRBJ1-6; D gene ambiguous. Trimming pared 3 bases from V and 5 bases from J, leaving 5 bases between. CDR1 MNHEY and CDR2 SMNVEV come from the germline V gene (reference sequence). This CDR3 has 13 amino acids. The CDR3: CASSFYNNSPLHF. CDR3 DNA: TGTGCCAGCAGTTTTTACAATAATTCACCCCTCCACTTT.

The rearrangement uses TRBV5-5 and TRBJ1-1; D remains unclear. The germline V gene has CDR1 SGHKS and CDR2 YYEKEE (reference sequence). V was trimmed by 0 bases and J by 5 bases, leaving 5 bases between them. The CDR3 is 12 amino acids. CDR3 DNA: TGTGCCAGCAGCTTGGTACAGACTGAAGCTTTCTTT. It is translated as CASSLVQTEAFF.

CDR3 coding DNA: TGTGCCAGCAGGAGGACAGGGGAGGGGCCTACGGAGCAGTACTTC. Translation gives CASRRTGEGPTEQYF. The genes are TRBV6-5 and TRBJ2-7; 9 positions match TRBD1. Germline V lookup: CDR1 MNHEY, CDR2 SVGAGI. V trimming: 6 bases; J trimming: 7 bases; junction bases outside the gene matches: 13. This CDR3 has 15 residues.

This clone occurred a few times. The chain is built from TRBV18 and TRBJ1-4; D is ambiguous. The CDR3 is 15 residues long. CDR1 and CDR2 (germline): KGHSH, LQKENI. Between the trimmed V and J ends, which lost 3 bases and 3 bases, there was a span of 11 bases. CDR3 sequence reads: CASSPGRGANEKLFF. As DNA, the CDR3 is TGTGCCAGCTCACCCGGGCGCGGGGCTAATGAAAAACTGTTTTTT.

CDR3 in DNA: TGTGCCAGTAGTATCTTAGCAAATGAGCAGTTCTTC. It is translated as CASSILANEQFF. The chain uses TRBV19 and TRBJ2-1; D not certain. V was shortened by 3 bases and J by 7 bases, with 7 bases between the two germline ends. Germline V gene sequence: CDR1 LNHDA, CDR2 SQIVND (reference sequence). The CDR3 extends over 12 amino acids.

This chain connects TRBV9 to TRBJ2-3, with D tentatively TRBD1 (5 bases). The CDR3 is 15 residues long. CDR1 is SGDLS, CDR2 YYNGEE, per germline. The germline V and J ends were trimmed by 1 base and 1 base, with 10 bases remaining between them. The CDR3: CASSVLGQGTDTQYF. In DNA form, the CDR3 reads TGTGCCAGCAGCGTACTCGGACAAGGCACAGATACGCAGTATTTT.

This CDR3 reads CASSMADKYGELFF. DNA of the CDR3: TGTGCCAGTAGTATGGCGGACAAGTACGGGGAGCTGTTTTTT. J is TRBJ2-2 and V is TRBV19, with D perhaps matching TRBD1 (5 bases). Germline lookup yields CDR1 LNHDA and CDR2 SQIVND (reference sequence). The CDR3 totals 14 residues. V was clipped by 3 bases and J by 7 bases, with 12 bases between them.

The chain has TRBV28 and TRBJ1-6, with D uncertain. Trimming stripped 1 base from V and 7 bases from J, with 17 bases between. Germline-derived CDR1 and CDR2 are MDHEN and SYDVKM. This CDR3 has 17 amino acids. The CDR3 coding sequence is TGTGCCAGCAGTTTATCCACCGGGATTACGACCAATTCACCCCTCCACTTT. It encodes CASSLSTGITTNSPLHF.

This clone was seen just once. The V call is TRBV5-4, the J call TRBJ1-2; 11 bases are shared with TRBD1. Germline values: CDR1 SGHNT, CDR2 YYREEE (reference sequence). V dropped 3 bases and J dropped 6; count of bases not matched to a gene: 4. The CDR3 contains 14 residues. CDR3: CASSYGQGANGYTF. The CDR3 bases are TGTGCCAGCAGCTATGGACAGGGGGCTAATGGCTACACCTTC.

This clone was found once. The chain is built from TRBV4-1 and TRBJ1-2; 7 bases align to TRBD1. CDR1 is MGHRA and CDR2 is YSYEKL in the germline V gene. This CDR3 is 15 amino acids long. Trimming removed 7 bases from V and 2 bases from J; junction bases left unmatched: 10. CDR3 DNA sequence: TGCGCCAGCACTAAACCAGGGGGGCCGAACTATGGCTACACCTTC. This gives the protein CASTKPGGPNYGYTF.

The chain employs TRBV28 and TRBJ1-2; D might be TRBD1 (5 bases). The germline CDR1 and CDR2 sequences are MDHEN and SYDVKM. This CDR3 is 14 amino acids long. V gave up 3 bases and J gave up 5 bases, with 13 bases separating them. The CDR3 DNA is TGTGCCAGCAGTTTCGTAGGGGATTTTTATGGCTACACCTTC. The encoded protein is CASSFVGDFYGYTF.

The chain recombines TRBV7-2 with TRBJ1-2; 8 bases fit TRBD1. The ends lost 2 bases at V and 7 bases at J; junction bases unmatched: 9. The CDR3 is 15 residues long. CDR1 and CDR2 (germline): SGHTA, FQGNSA. For the CDR3, the DNA is TGTGCCAGCAGCTTATCCGGACAGGGCCGGGGTGGCTACACCTTC. This gives the protein CASSLSGQGRGGYTF.

V and J are TRBV15 and TRBJ2-7; 7 nucleotides align to TRBD1. This CDR3 comprises 12 residues. CDR1 LNHNV and CDR2 YYDKDF come from the germline V gene (reference sequence). V lost 4 bases, J lost 6 bases, and 3 bases stayed unmatched. CDR3 nucleotide sequence: TGTGCCACCAGCACGACAGGGCCCGAGCAGTACTTC. Encoded protein: CATSTTGPEQYF.

This clone was detected many times. The CDR3 DNA reads as TGTGCCAGCGGCCCGGTACAGGGCCCCAATCAGCCCCAGCATTTT. Protein product: CASGPVQGPNQPQHF. The chain employs TRBV6-5 and TRBJ1-5; D is possibly TRBD1 (6 bases). From germline, CDR1 is MNHEY and CDR2 SVGAGI. The V gene lost 8 bases and the J gene lost 3 bases, with 17 bases spanning the gap. CDR3 length equals 15 residues.

In DNA form, the CDR3 reads TGTGCCAGCAGCGGAGCCGGGACAGGGAATTACGAGCAGTACTTC. This sequence encodes CASSGAGTGNYEQYF. The rearrangement links TRBV9 to TRBJ2-7; 9 bases are a match to TRBD1. This CDR3 has 15 residues. Germline CDR1 is SGDLS and CDR2 is YYNGEE. The trim removed 3 bases at V and 4 bases at J, leaving 8 bases unmatched.

As to this clone: At one boundary the junction diverges from the germline segment, which might be a read error. J is TRBJ1-1 and V is TRBV5-1, with 11 bases aligning to TRBD1. This CDR3 is 15 amino acids long. Germline values: CDR1 SGHRS, CDR2 YFSETQ. CDR3 residues: CASRPGQGADTEAFF. DNA for the CDR3: TGTGCCAGCAGACCCGGACAGGGGGCTGACACTGAAGCTTTCTTT.

This clone was found once. J is TRBJ2-1 and V is TRBV6-5; 11 positions agree with TRBD2. The CDR3 extends over 15 amino acids. CDR1 and CDR2 from the germline V gene are MNHEY and SVGAGI. The V gene end was trimmed by 5 bases and the J gene end by 4 bases; junction bases not matched to a gene: 4. The CDR3 DNA follows: TGTGCCAGCAGTCTAGCGGGAGGATTATACAATGAGCAGTTCTTC. Protein product: CASSLAGGLYNEQFF.

On this clone itself: A read error may produce the germline difference seen at one junction end. The chain combines TRBV5-1 with TRBJ2-5; TRBD1 might be the D (6 bases). The CDR3 has 15 amino acids. Per the germline V gene, CDR1 is SGHRS and CDR2 is YFSETQ. The CDR3 region has the DNA TGTGCCAGCAGCTTGTTTGGGGGCGGTAATGTGACCCAGTACTTC. Translating it yields CASSLFGGGNVTQYF.

J is TRBJ2-5 and V is TRBV7-6; TRBD2 is a possible D gene (5 bases). The CDR3 spans 15 residues. V shed 1 base and J shed 4 bases, with 13 bases lying between them. CDR1 is SGHVS and CDR2 is FNYEAQ in the germline V gene. The CDR3 sequence is CASSLGGRGGETQYF. In nucleotides, the CDR3 is TGTGCCAGCAGCTTAGGGGGTCGGGGTGGAGAGACCCAGTACTTC.